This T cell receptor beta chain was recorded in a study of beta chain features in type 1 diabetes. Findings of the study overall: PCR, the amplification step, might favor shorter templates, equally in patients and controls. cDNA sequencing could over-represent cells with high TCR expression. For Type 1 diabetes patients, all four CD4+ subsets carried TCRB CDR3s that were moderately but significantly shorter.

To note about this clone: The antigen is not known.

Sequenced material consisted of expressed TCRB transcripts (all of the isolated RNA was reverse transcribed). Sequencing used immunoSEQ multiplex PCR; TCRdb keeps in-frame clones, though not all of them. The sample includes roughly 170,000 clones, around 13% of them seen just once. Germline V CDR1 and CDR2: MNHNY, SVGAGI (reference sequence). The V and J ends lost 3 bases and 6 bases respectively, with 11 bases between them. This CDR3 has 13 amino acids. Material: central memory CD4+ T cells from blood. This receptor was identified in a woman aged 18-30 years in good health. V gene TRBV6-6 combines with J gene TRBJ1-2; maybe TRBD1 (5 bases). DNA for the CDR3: TGTGCCAGCAGTTATGTGTCAGGGAATGGCTACACCTTC. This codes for CASSYVSGNGYTF.